A single sample is the source of the 27 T cell receptor beta chains below, sequenced in a study of blood T cell repertoires in COVID-19. Clones were sequenced by immunoSEQ multiplex PCR, and TCRdb holds only the in-frame ones, with some missing. The sample yields 65,000 to 70,000 clones, 75% to 85% seen once. Sequenced sample: peripheral blood. The receptors shown here come from a woman between 55 and 75 years old with acute or convalescent COVID-19.

This sequence joins TRBV29-1 and TRBJ1-1; possibly TRBD1 for D (5 bases). The germline V gene has CDR1 SQVTM and CDR2 ANQGSEA. This CDR3 has 15 amino acids. V dropped 6 bases and J dropped 0 bases, with 17 bases sitting between them. The CDR3 nucleotides are TGCAGCGTATACGATTTTCGGGGGTTGAACACTGAAGCTTTCTTT. It yields the protein CSVYDFRGLNTEAFF.

The chain couples TRBV5-1 to TRBJ2-6; D unclear. The germline gives CDR1 SGHRS, CDR2 YFSETQ. The CDR3 runs 15 residues. The V gene lost 1 base and the J gene lost 1 base, with 6 bases spanning the gap. CDR3 in amino acids: CASSLMSSGANVLTF. CDR3 in DNA: TGCGCCAGCAGCTTGATGTCTTCTGGGGCCAACGTCCTGACTTTC.

The genes are TRBV12-3 or TRBV12-4 and TRBJ2-7; D ambiguous. There are 13 residues in the CDR3. V lost 8 bases and J lost 1, with 12 bases in between. For the CDR3, the DNA is TGTGCCAGCGCGAGCCGGGTTTCCTACGAGCAGTACTTC. This codes for CASASRVSYEQYF.

The chain combines TRBV12-3 or TRBV12-4 with TRBJ2-7; perhaps TRBD1 as D (6 bases). V lost 6 bases to trimming and J lost 3 bases, with 12 bases between them. The CDR3 loop spans 13 amino acids. As DNA, the CDR3 is TGTGCCAGCAGCCCCTCAGGGGTCTACGAGCAGTACTTC. Translation: CASSPSGVYEQYF.

The chain carries TRBV5-6 and TRBJ1-2; D unresolved. The V and J ends lost 2 bases and 3 bases respectively, with 11 bases between them. This CDR3 has 14 residues. Germline CDR1 reads SGHDT; CDR2 reads YYEEEE. The CDR3 sequence is CASSLGRSHYGYTF. The DNA of the CDR3 is TGTGCCAGCAGCTTAGGGAGGAGCCACTATGGCTACACCTTC.

V usage is TRBV7-2 and J usage is TRBJ2-5; weak D call: TRBD2 (5 bases). The CDR3 contains 14 residues. Trimming shortened V by 1 base and J by 5 bases, and 11 bases separated the two germline ends. Germline V CDR1 and CDR2: SGHTA, FQGNSA. CDR3 in amino acids: CASSLERGQETQYF. The CDR3 region has the DNA TGTGCCAGCAGCTTAGAGCGAGGGCAGGAGACCCAGTACTTC.

In this sample, this clone turned up once. The chain carries TRBV7-2 and TRBJ1-4, with 8 bases aligning to TRBD1. Germline V lookup: CDR1 SGHTA, CDR2 FQGNSA. V gave up 2 bases and J gave up 8 bases; unmatched junction bases: 7. This CDR3 contains 15 residues. Here the CDR3 reads CASSLSQGAGEKLFF. The DNA for the CDR3 is TGTGCCAGCAGCTTATCGCAGGGGGCGGGGGAAAAACTGTTTTTT.

This chain uses TRBV7-9 with TRBJ2-7; maybe TRBD1 (6 bases). V was trimmed by 1 base and J by 5 bases, leaving 12 bases between them. The CDR3 is 14 residues long. Germline V gene lookup returns CDR1 SEHNR and CDR2 FQNEAQ (reference sequence). DNA for the CDR3: TGTGCCAGCAGCTTAGGGGACATAAGGGACGAGCAGTACTTC. Translation gives CASSLGDIRDEQYF.

This clone was seen more than once but under ten times. The CDR3 sequence is CASSSLDIGKNTEAFF. The CDR3 DNA sequence: TGTGCCAGCAGTTCATTGGACATCGGAAAGAACACTGAAGCTTTCTTT. This chain links TRBV6-5 with TRBJ1-1, with D tentatively TRBD1 (5 bases). Per germline, CDR1 MNHEY and CDR2 SVGAGI. The CDR3 loop spans 16 amino acids. V shed 4 bases and J shed 1 base, with 16 bases lying between them.

The rearrangement links TRBV3-1 (or the pseudogene TRBV3-2) to TRBJ2-3; D not resolved. CDR3 size: 18 residues. From germline, CDR1 is LGHDT and CDR2 YNNKEL (reference sequence). V shed 1 base and J shed 2 bases, with 19 bases lying between them. The CDR3: CASSQGVTVTQPTDTQYF. CDR3 coding DNA: TGTGCCAGCAGCCAAGGGGTTACCGTGACTCAGCCCACAGATACGCAGTATTTT.

V usage is TRBV19 and J usage is TRBJ1-2; weak D call: TRBD1 (5 bases). In germline, CDR1 is LNHDA, CDR2 SQIVND (reference sequence). The germline V and J ends were trimmed by 6 bases and 5 bases, with 13 bases remaining between them. This CDR3 contains 13 residues. Written as DNA, the CDR3 is TGTGCCAGTAGCCCCCCAGGGTCTTATGGCTACACCTTC. Translated: CASSPPGSYGYTF.

The rearrangement uses TRBV2 and TRBJ2-7, with a possible D match to TRBD2 (6 bases). The CDR3 length is 11 residues. Germline CDR1 is SNHLY and CDR2 is FYNNEI. V lost 11 bases to trimming and J lost 3 bases, with 11 bases between them. The CDR3 nucleotides are TGTGCCGGGGGGTTCGACTACGAGCAGTACTTC. Translation: CAGGFDYEQYF.

V gene TRBV6-5 combines with J gene TRBJ1-2; no reliable D call. The germline CDR1 and CDR2 sequences are MNHEY and SVGAGI. This CDR3 contains 13 residues. V dropped 6 bases and J dropped 5 bases, with 13 bases sitting between them. The CDR3 is CASSLRREYGYTF. CDR3 coding DNA: TGTGCCAGCAGCCTCAGGCGGGAATATGGCTACACCTTC.

The chain uses TRBV15 and TRBJ1-5; 7 nucleotides align to TRBD1. J was trimmed by 6 bases and V by 1 base; bases with no gene match: 9. There are 16 residues in the CDR3. Germline lookup yields CDR1 LNHNV and CDR2 YYDKDF (reference sequence). The CDR3 coding sequence is TGTGCCACCAGCAGAGTTTCTGGGGCAGGGGGTCAGCCCCAGCATTTT. Encoded protein: CATSRVSGAGGQPQHF.

The V gene is TRBV7-9, the J gene TRBJ2-7; D unclear. Germline loops: CDR1 SEHNR, CDR2 FQNEAQ (reference sequence). The CDR3 covers 16 residues. The V end lost 5 bases, the J end lost 0 bases, and 17 bases lay between the germline ends. The CDR3 region is CASSGAARQSSYEQYF. The CDR3 DNA sequence: TGTGCCAGCAGCGGAGCAGCACGGCAGAGCTCCTACGAGCAGTACTTC.

This clone is labeled as medium-sized. This chain connects TRBV28 to TRBJ2-7; 7 nucleotides match TRBD2. This CDR3 has 12 amino acids. Germline assignment: CDR1 MDHEN and CDR2 SYDVKM. With 4 bases clipped from V and 9 bases from J, the junction kept 6 bases outside the gene matches. This CDR3 reads CASSWGGDGQYF. CDR3 sequence (DNA): TGTGCCAGCAGTTGGGGAGGGGACGGGCAGTACTTC.

The rearrangement links TRBV30 to TRBJ2-1; TRBD2 might be the D (5 bases). Per germline, CDR1 GTSNPN and CDR2 SVGIG (reference sequence). This CDR3 contains 16 residues. V was clipped by 3 bases and J by 1 base, with 16 bases between them. The CDR3 DNA is TGTGCCTGGAGGACATGGACGGAGGTTTCCTACAATGAGCAGTTCTTC. Protein product: CAWRTWTEVSYNEQFF.

This chain uses TRBV19 with TRBJ2-1, with D perhaps TRBD2 (5 bases). The CDR3 runs to 15 residues. Trimming took off 6 bases at V and 8 bases at J, with 20 bases between the two ends. Germline values: CDR1 LNHDA, CDR2 SQIVND (reference sequence). In DNA form, the CDR3 reads TGTGCCAGTAGACTCCGGGGAGTACTTGGCGATGAGCAGTTCTTC. It encodes CASRLRGVLGDEQFF.

The V and J genes are TRBV12-3 or TRBV12-4 and TRBJ1-6; D is perhaps TRBD1 (5 bases). This CDR3 contains 12 residues. Trimming left V 3 bases short and J 14 bases short, with 11 bases between. The CDR3 DNA follows: TGTGCCAGCAGTTTGACCGGGGGGGCCCTCCACTTT. Encoded protein: CASSLTGGALHF.

V is TRBV12-3 or TRBV12-4 and J is TRBJ1-4; a possible D gene is TRBD1 (6 bases). Trimming left V 5 bases short and J 7 bases short, with 11 bases between. The CDR3 loop spans 13 amino acids. CDR3 protein: CASSLDRFEKLFF. The CDR3 DNA reads as TGTGCCAGCAGTCTCGACAGGTTTGAAAAACTGTTTTTT.

The chain employs TRBV15 and TRBJ2-7, with TRBD1 matching over 7 bases. The V gene's germline CDR1 is LNHNV and CDR2 YYDKDF (reference sequence). This CDR3 region has 15 residues. The trim removed 0 bases at V and 3 bases at J, leaving 5 bases unmatched. The CDR3 region is CATSRDRDSFYEQYF. The CDR3 coding sequence is TGTGCCACCAGCAGAGATAGGGACAGCTTCTACGAGCAGTACTTC.

V gene TRBV7-8 combines with J gene TRBJ1-4; 9 nucleotides match TRBD1. The CDR3 has 16 residues. Trimming removed 5 bases from V and 0 bases from J; junction bases left unmatched: 4. Germline V gene data show CDR1 as SGHVS and CDR2 as FQNEAQ. The CDR3 DNA reads as TGTGCCAGCAGCCCGGACAGGGGTTCAACTAATGAAAAACTGTTTTTT. This encodes CASSPDRGSTNEKLFF. The whole variable domain, remainder taken from reference TRBV7-8 and TRBJ1-4, is GAGVSQSPRYKVAKRGQDVALRCDPISGHVSLFWYQQALGQGPEFLTYFQNEAQLDKSGLPSDRFFAERPEGSVSTLKIQRTQQEDSAVYLCASSPDRGSTNEKLFFGSGTQLSVL.

Comment on this clone: The junction departs from germline at one end; a sequencing error may be responsible. The rearrangement uses TRBV11-3 and TRBJ2-2; TRBD1 is a possible D gene (6 bases). Germline V gives CDR1 SGHNT, CDR2 YENEEA. CDR3 length: 15 amino acids. As DNA, the CDR3 is TGTGCCAGCAGCACGTACAGGGCGGACACCGGGGAACTGTTTTTT. Translating gives CASSTYRADTGELFF.

J is TRBJ2-5 and V is TRBV5-8; 7 nucleotides match TRBD1. CDR1 and CDR2 (germline): SGHTS, YDEGEE. Trimming at V came to 0 bases and at J to 1 base, leaving 3 bases not matched to a gene. The CDR3 covers 15 residues. CDR3 nucleotide sequence: TGTGCCAGCAGCTTGGGCCGACAGGGCCAAGAGACCCAGTACTTC. It is translated as CASSLGRQGQETQYF.

The chain links TRBV5-4 to TRBJ2-7; 12 bases match TRBD2. This CDR3 is built from 14 residues. CDR1 and CDR2 from the germline V gene are SGHNT and YYREEE (reference sequence). J was trimmed by 3 bases and V by 4 bases; bases with no gene match: 2. CDR3 DNA sequence: TGTGCCAGCAGCCTAGCGGGGGGGAGCTACGAGCAGTACTTC. Amino acid sequence: CASSLAGGSYEQYF.

This clone was observed a few times. The chain has TRBV5-6 and TRBJ2-3; TRBD2 matches 11 bases. The CDR3 sequence is 17 residues long. The V segment lost 2 bases and the J segment 6 bases; nucleotides outside the gene matches: 11. Germline V lookup: CDR1 SGHDT, CDR2 YYEEEE. CDR3: CASSFTGLAGGEDTQYF. DNA for the CDR3: TGTGCCAGCAGCTTCACGGGCCTAGCGGGGGGCGAGGATACGCAGTATTTT.

This clone was picked up one time. The rearrangement links TRBV27 to TRBJ2-1, with D possibly TRBD2 on 5 matching bases. Germline CDR1 MNHEY, CDR2 SMNVEV (reference sequence). The CDR3 spans 15 residues. Between the trimmed V and J ends, which lost 4 bases and 7 bases, there was a span of 17 bases. The CDR3 nucleotides read TGTGCCAGCAGTTCGACCCCCGGGGTGATTAATGAGCAGTTCTTC. It is translated as CASSSTPGVINEQFF.